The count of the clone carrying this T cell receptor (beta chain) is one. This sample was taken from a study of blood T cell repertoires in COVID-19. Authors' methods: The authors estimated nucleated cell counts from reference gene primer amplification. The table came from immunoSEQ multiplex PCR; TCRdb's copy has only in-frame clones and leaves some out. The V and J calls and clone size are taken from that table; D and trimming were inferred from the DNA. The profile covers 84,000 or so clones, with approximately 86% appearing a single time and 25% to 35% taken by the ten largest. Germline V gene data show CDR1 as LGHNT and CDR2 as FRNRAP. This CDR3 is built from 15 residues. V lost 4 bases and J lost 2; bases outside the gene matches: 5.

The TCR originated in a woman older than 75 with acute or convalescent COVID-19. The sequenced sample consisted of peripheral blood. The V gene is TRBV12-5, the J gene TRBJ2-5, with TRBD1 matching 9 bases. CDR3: CASGSGQGPQETQYF. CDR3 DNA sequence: TGTGCTAGTGGTTCAGGACAGGGGCCTCAAGAGACCCAGTACTTC.